This T cell receptor beta chain was captured in a study of PD-L1 blockade in urothelial cancer (dated by TCRdb to 2016 to 2017). Describing the broader study: All patients started therapy around 2014 and received atezolizumab 1,200 mg intravenously every 3 weeks. About 85% of the 29 patients were identified as males with urothelial cancer of bladder origin, and a prior smoking history was reported by 18 of 29 patients. Patients had an ECOG performance status of 0 or 1 and had received between 0 and 3 prior chemotherapy regimens. Pretreatment tumor samples, along with matched peripheral blood serially collected before and after atezolizumab treatment, were subjected to TCR sequencing. Blood samples were analyzed 3 weeks after the start of treatment (second dose) and 6 weeks after the start of treatment. Nine patients achieved durable clinical benefit and around 19 did not. Blood samples gave a median of about 140,000 T cells and 80,000 or so unique TCRs, with a median clonality of approximately 0.078. The study, an exploratory multi-omic analysis, examined somatic, immune and clinical correlates of response to PD-L1 blockade with atezolizumab in urothelial cancer. Pretreatment blood TCR-seq was available for twenty-nine patients, at least one posttreatment blood collection was obtained for around 25 patients, and tumor TCR-seq was available for around 25 patients. Durable clinical benefit was defined as progression-free survival longer than 6 months, and TCR features were also tested against progression-free and overall survival. In the same patients, whole exome sequencing and RNA sequencing of pretreatment tumors were performed in addition to TCR sequencing.

Regarding this clone: Its antigen remains undetermined. No base qualities exist here, and no much larger clone lies one base off it.

Findings and caveats that apply to the study as a whole: A pretreatment peripheral blood TCR clonality below the median was linked to improved progression-free and overall survival. Because the sample size was small (n of about 30) and many exploratory analyses were performed, the results are intended to be hypothesis-generating. Patients with durable benefit showed greater expansion of tumor-associated TCR clones in peripheral blood 3 weeks after starting treatment (n of about 20, p = 0.022).

At the junction V is shortened by 1 base and J by 0 bases, with 9 bases in between. The CDR3 numbers 16 residues from cysteine through phenylalanine. Kept here is only the CDR3 DNA, which spans 48 bases and is read in frame from base 1. The germline V gene specifies SGHNT as CDR1 and YENEEA as CDR2. Each PCR received spiked-in synthetic TCR analog templates so that absolute template abundance could be estimated from read counts. The immunoSEQ assay used bias-controlled V and J gene primers to amplify TCRbeta CDR3 regions from genomic DNA. Sequencing of rearranged TCRbeta segments was performed at approximately 20X coverage. As for the authors' bioinformatics: Sequencing errors were corrected by clustering, and CDR3s were annotated against IMGT so that V, D and J genes could be assigned. Downstream analyses used only productive TCRbeta rearrangements and left out out-of-frame or stop-codon sequences. Clonality was calculated as one minus the Shannon entropy normalized by the log of the number of unique productive sequences. Clones differing between time points or between blood and tumor were identified by Fisher's exact test with Benjamini-Hochberg correction at adjusted p below 0.01. TCRdb obtained this table from immuneACCESS and retained in-frame rearrangements with V and J assigned. These tables miss some clones; where compared with another copy, unresolved V genes account for less than half of the shortfall, and the remainder is unexplained. The V and J calls and clone size were taken over from that table, and D and trimming were inferred from the DNA. Across this sample there are 35,000 to 50,000 clones, with approximately 80% seen only once. Around 15% of the sample is in the top ten clones.

What the time point label conveys for this sample: pretreatment peripheral blood. The cohort included roughly 29 patients with locally advanced or metastatic urothelial carcinoma who were treated at Memorial Sloan Kettering on a trial protocol. Peripheral blood mononuclear cells were collected pretreatment and during treatment, at between 1 and 8 total time points per patient. The Qiagen DNeasy Blood extraction kit was used to purify genomic DNA from total PBMCs and from tumor samples. PBMCs were collected pretreatment and during treatment and were isolated and stored as previously described. The sequencing used PBMCs, collected around atezolizumab (anti-PD-L1) treatment. Recombination connected TRBV11-3 to TRBJ2-2; a weak D assignment points to TRBD2 (6 bases agree). The sequence was obtained from a man aged 60-69 years with urothelial cancer. The sequence in DNA is TGTGCCAGCAGCTTAGGTGCGGGAACGAACACCGGGGAGCTGTTTTTT. Translated, it gives CASSLGAGTNTGELFF.